The T cell receptor beta chain under discussion was sequenced for a study of CD8+ T cells in alopecia areata. Treatment of the sample: oral pan-JAK inhibitor, 5-10 mg twice daily. Per the germline V gene, CDR1 is SGHDT and CDR2 is YYEEEE. This CDR3 has 13 amino acids. The V and J ends lost 1 base and 2 bases respectively, with 6 bases between them. RNA extraction was followed by reverse transcription into cDNA, which acted as the sequencing template. The assay was immunoSEQ multiplex PCR, and TCRdb's table has in-frame clones only and misses some. The sample records 250,000 to 350,000 clones, 60% being singletons.

The specimen was CD4+ T cells sorted from blood, collected around week 53, from a patient treated with tofacitinib. V usage is TRBV5-6 and J usage is TRBJ2-5, with no clear D. The sequence was obtained from a human donor with alopecia areata. DNA of the CDR3: TGTGCCAGCAGCTTGCTCCAACAAGAGACCCAGTACTTC. Residues: CASSLLQQETQYF.